Reported below is one TCR beta chain. Its antigen is undetermined. This sample was included in a study of shared clonotypes between healthy human individuals. Findings of the study overall: All-four-donor shared clonotypes had higher generation probabilities than non-shared clonotypes did. Specimens sampled were limited to blood, with tissue repertoires likely differing.

Adult Caucasians living in Nashville, Tennessee made up all of the donors. An assay was performed, and its level was deep. Sequencing was performed with immunoSEQ multiplex PCR; in TCRdb, only in-frame clones are kept and a portion is missing. The repertoire holds some 2,000,000 clones, with approximately 94% as singletons. The CDR3 consists of 14 residues. V dropped 3 bases and J dropped 5 bases, with 13 bases sitting between them. Germline lookup yields CDR1 ENHRY and CDR2 SYGVKD. The gene calls are TRBV10-3 and TRBJ1-1, with D unclear. The clonotype was recovered from a man younger than 35 in good health. The sequenced sample was naive CD4+ T cells sorted from blood. Subset here: CD45RA+ positively selected. As DNA, the CDR3 is TGTGCCATCAGTGACGGCCTTAAAGGGACTGAAGCTTTCTTT. Amino acids: CAISDGLKGTEAFF.